The entry below describes one TCR beta chain. Its antigen is not identified. The sample comes from a study of blood T cells in healthy people across ages. General study points: In older individuals, TCR beta diversity per million T cells was lower, falling roughly linearly with age.

Combining a sample-barcoded 5' primer with a J-beta primer mix, a second PCR ran for roughly 7 to 12 cycles. A template-switch adaptor with 12 random nucleotides tagged each cDNA molecule. TCRdb reanalysed the 5' RACE reads using MiXCR and keeps one entry per CDR3 protein. The data hold about 1.8 million distinct CDR3 sequences, with around half observed a single time. The V segment lost 6 bases and the J segment 3 bases; nucleotides outside the gene matches: 10. The V gene's germline CDR1 is MNHNS and CDR2 SASEGT. The CDR3 loop spans 15 amino acids. V usage is TRBV6-1 and J usage is TRBJ1-2; 7 positions match TRBD1. Sequenced sample: blood. The clonotype was recovered from a woman between 40 and 50 years old in good health. The CDR3 loop is CASRPTGARDYGYTF. CDR3 coding DNA: TGTGCCAGCAGGCCCACAGGGGCAAGGGACTATGGCTACACCTTC.